This TCR beta chain was profiled in a study of cytomegalovirus exposure and HLA in healthy donors. Overall study context: Within an early data release were approximately 85 million unique TCRs drawn from HLA-typed donors. General study results and limits: Fewer N-insertions (relative to the roughly 610-donor mean) were reportedly seen in an Asian-associated ancestry cluster in a later analysis. The only immune exposure information that was available was CMV serostatus.

Vbeta (60) and Jbeta (13) primers were used in the PCR. Per the study methods: An analysis performed later counted roughly 79 million unique TCR beta chains (approximately 12 million of them shared). Measured with immunoSEQ multiplex PCR; TCRdb has only the in-frame clones, and not every one. The D gene and trimming were derived from the DNA, and the V and J assignments and clone size from that table. The sample shows a few hundred thousand clones, 85% to 95% of them seen only once. To note about this clone: Its antigen is unidentified.

The source is a girl aged 2-9 years in good health and CMV-seronegative. Material: PBMCs.

In nucleotides, the CDR3 is TGTGCCACGGCAAGGGGGGGTTCCGAAAAACTGTTTTTT. Its translation is CATARGGSEKLFF. V usage is TRBV28 and J usage is TRBJ1-4; D may be TRBD1 (6 bases). CDR1 is MDHEN, CDR2 SYDVKM, per germline. The CDR3 covers 13 residues. The V end lost 10 bases, the J end lost 8 bases, and 17 bases lay between the germline ends.